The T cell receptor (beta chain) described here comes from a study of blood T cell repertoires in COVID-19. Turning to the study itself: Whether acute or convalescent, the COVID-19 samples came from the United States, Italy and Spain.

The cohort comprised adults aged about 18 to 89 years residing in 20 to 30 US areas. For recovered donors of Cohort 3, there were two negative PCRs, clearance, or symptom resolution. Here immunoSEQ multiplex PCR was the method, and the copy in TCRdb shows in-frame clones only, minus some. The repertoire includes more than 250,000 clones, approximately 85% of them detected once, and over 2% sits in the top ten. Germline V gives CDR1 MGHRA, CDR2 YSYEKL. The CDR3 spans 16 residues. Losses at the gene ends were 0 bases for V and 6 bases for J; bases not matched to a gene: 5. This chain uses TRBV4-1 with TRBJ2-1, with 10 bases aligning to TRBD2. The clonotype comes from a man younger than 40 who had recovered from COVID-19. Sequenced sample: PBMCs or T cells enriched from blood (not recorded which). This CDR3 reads CASSQDIQRGGNEQFF. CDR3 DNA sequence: TGCGCCAGCAGCCAAGATATCCAGCGGGGGGGCAATGAGCAGTTCTTC.